Shown below are 13 T cell receptor beta chains from a single sample sequenced in a study of T cell clonotyping in hematopoietic cell transplantation. Time point indicated: recipient sample about 28 days before transplant, after cytoreduction. Method: immunoSEQ multiplex PCR; TCRdb's copy keeps in-frame clones and lacks some. The sample has about 45,000 clones; 80% to 85% are singletons. Sample: peripheral blood mononuclear cells, taken before stem cell transplant. The receptors originated from a man in his sixties with myelodysplastic syndrome. Some clones in this sample may be carry-over from other donors' samples.

This chain links TRBV5-1 with TRBJ1-1; 8 positions agree with TRBD1. The CDR3 loop spans 15 amino acids. J lost 4 bases, V lost 4 bases, and 9 bases had no gene match. Germline CDR1 is SGHRS and CDR2 is YFSETQ. DNA of the CDR3: TGCGCCAGCAGCAGAGCAGGGGGCGCGGGCACTGAAGCTTTCTTT. Amino acids: CASSRAGGAGTEAFF. Drawing the rest from reference TRBV5-1 and TRBJ1-1, the complete variable domain is KAGVTQTPRYLIKTRGQQVTLSCSPISGHRSVSWYQQTPGQGLQFLFEYFSETQRNKGNFPGRFSGRQFSNSRSEMNVSTLELGDSALYLCASSRAGGAGTEAFFGQGTRLTVV.

This chain links TRBV6-4 with TRBJ1-6; D not certain. This CDR3 spans 15 amino acids. CDR1 is MRHNA, CDR2 SNTAGT, per germline. V lost 0 bases and J lost 6, with 9 bases in between. The CDR3, as DNA: TGTGCCAGCAGTGACTCCGAGACACCTAATTCACCCCTCCACTTT. Translation gives CASSDSETPNSPLHF.

The chain links TRBV7-8 to TRBJ2-7, with D possibly being TRBD2 (7 bases). Trimming took 5 bases from V and 3 from J, leaving 17 bases between them. The CDR3 extends over 15 amino acids. Looked up from germline, CDR1 is SGHVS and CDR2 is FQNEAQ. The CDR3 sequence: CASSPVGGGLYEQYF. The CDR3 bases are TGTGCCAGCAGCCCCGTAGGGGGGGGACTCTACGAGCAGTACTTC.

V usage is TRBV5-4 and J usage is TRBJ2-7, with 7 bases matching TRBD2. Germline values: CDR1 SGHNT, CDR2 YYREEE (reference sequence). CDR3 length equals 17 residues. The V and J ends lost 4 bases and 0 bases, in that order; junction bases with no gene match: 13. The CDR3 loop is CASSPGGRGDASYEQYF. CDR3 sequence (DNA): TGTGCCAGCAGCCCGGGTGGGAGGGGCGATGCCTCCTACGAGCAGTACTTC.

The chain recombines TRBV5-1 with TRBJ2-7; TRBD1 might be the D (6 bases). Looked up from germline, CDR1 is SGHRS and CDR2 is YFSETQ. Trimming took off 0 bases at V and 2 bases at J, with 12 bases between the two ends. The CDR3 is 15 residues long. Here the CDR3 reads CASSLGGGVPYEQYF. The CDR3 nucleotides are TGCGCCAGCAGCTTGGGTGGGGGCGTCCCCTACGAGCAGTACTTC.

V usage is TRBV11-2 and J usage is TRBJ1-1, with 9 bases that match TRBD1. The germline V gene has CDR1 SGHAT and CDR2 FQNNGV. This CDR3 contains 14 residues. V shed 2 bases and J 4 bases; nucleotides not matched to a gene: 2. The CDR3 nucleotides are TGTGCCAGCAGCTTAAACAGGGGGCGCACTGAAGCTTTCTTT. It encodes CASSLNRGRTEAFF.

This chain connects TRBV5-6 to TRBJ2-2; TRBD2 is a possible D gene (6 bases). Between the trimmed V and J ends, which lost 0 bases and 2 bases, there was a span of 8 bases. The germline V gene encodes CDR1 SGHDT and CDR2 YYEEEE. This CDR3 is 15 amino acids long. CDR3 sequence: CASSLAGTNTGELFF. CDR3 nucleotide sequence: TGTGCCAGCAGCTTGGCCGGGACTAACACCGGGGAGCTGTTTTTT. Supplemented by reference TRBV5-6 and TRBJ2-2, the full variable domain reads DAGVTQSPTHLIKTRGQQVTLRCSPKSGHDTVSWYQQALGQGPQFIFQYYEEEERQRGNFPDRFSGHQFPNYSSELNVNALLLGDSALYLCASSLAGTNTGELFFGEGSRLTVL.

V gene TRBV19 combines with J gene TRBJ2-1; the match to TRBD1 covers 9 bases. With V trimmed by 6 bases and J by 2 bases, 2 bases remained unmatched. The length of the CDR3 is 14 residues. CDR1 LNHDA and CDR2 SQIVND come from the germline V gene (reference sequence). CDR3 sequence: CASRDRGPYNEQFF. CDR3 DNA: TGTGCCAGTAGGGACAGGGGTCCCTACAATGAGCAGTTCTTC.

The rearrangement links TRBV5-6 to TRBJ1-1; no firm D call. Trimming pared 2 bases from V and 0 bases from J, leaving 11 bases between. Looked up from germline, CDR1 is SGHDT and CDR2 is YYEEEE. The length of the CDR3 is 15 residues. DNA of the CDR3: TGTGCCAGCAGCTTAATCACGGTACTGAACACTGAAGCTTTCTTT. Translation gives CASSLITVLNTEAFF.

This chain uses TRBV6-6 with TRBJ1-2; TRBD1 is a possible D gene (6 bases). Trimming removed 7 bases at V and 8 bases at J, with 17 bases between. Germline V gene sequence: CDR1 MNHNY, CDR2 SVGAGI (reference sequence). This CDR3 is built from 13 residues. For the CDR3, the DNA is TGTGCCAGCACAAGTATACAGGGAAAGGGCTACACCTTC. This translates into CASTSIQGKGYTF.

This clone was observed a handful of times. V gene TRBV19 combines with J gene TRBJ2-6, with D possibly called TRBD1 or TRBD2 (5 bases each). The germline V and J ends were trimmed by 7 bases and 4 bases, with 11 bases remaining between them. CDR1 is LNHDA and CDR2 is SQIVND in the germline V gene (reference sequence). The CDR3 totals 14 residues. CDR3 loop: CASKEGTGANVLTF. For the CDR3, the DNA is TGTGCCAGTAAGGAAGGGACCGGGGCCAACGTCCTGACTTTC.

The J gene is TRBJ1-6, the V gene TRBV7-8; D gene unclear. The V gene's germline CDR1 is SGHVS and CDR2 FQNEAQ. V lost 5 bases to trimming and J lost 7 bases, with 15 bases between them. The CDR3 is 15 amino acids. CDR3 in amino acids: CASSLDTFGNSPLHF. The CDR3 nucleotides are TGTGCCAGCAGCCTAGACACATTCGGGAATTCACCCCTCCACTTT.

The chain uses TRBV6-6 and TRBJ2-7; 10 bases fit TRBD1. CDR3 length: 14 amino acids. CDR1 MNHNY and CDR2 SVGAGI come from the germline V gene (reference sequence). V was pared by 2 bases and J by 3 bases, with 1 base of the junction left unmatched. The CDR3 region has the DNA TGTGCCAGCAGTTACGGGGACAGGGGCTACGAGCAGTACTTC. This translates into CASSYGDRGYEQYF.